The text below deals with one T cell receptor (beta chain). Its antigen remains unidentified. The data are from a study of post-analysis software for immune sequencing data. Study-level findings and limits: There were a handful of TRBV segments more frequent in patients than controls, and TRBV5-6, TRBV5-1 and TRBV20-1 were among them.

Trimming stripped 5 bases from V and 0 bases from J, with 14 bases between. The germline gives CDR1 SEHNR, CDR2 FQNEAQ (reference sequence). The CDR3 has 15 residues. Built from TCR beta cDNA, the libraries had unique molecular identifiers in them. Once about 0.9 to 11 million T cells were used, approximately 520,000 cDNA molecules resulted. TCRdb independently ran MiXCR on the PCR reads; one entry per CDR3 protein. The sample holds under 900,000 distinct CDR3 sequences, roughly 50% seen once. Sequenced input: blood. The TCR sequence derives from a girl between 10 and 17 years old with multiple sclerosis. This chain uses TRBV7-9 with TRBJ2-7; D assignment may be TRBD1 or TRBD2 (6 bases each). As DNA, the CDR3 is TGTGCCAGCAGCCGGAAAGGGGGGAGCTCCTACGAGCAGTACTTC. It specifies CASSRKGGSSYEQYF. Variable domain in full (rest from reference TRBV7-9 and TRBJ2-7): DTGVSQNPRHKITKRGQNVTFRCDPISEHNRLYWYRQTLGQGPEFLTYFQNEAQLEKSRLLSDRFSAERPKGSFSTLEIQRTEQGDSAMYLCASSRKGGSSYEQYFGPGTRLTVT.